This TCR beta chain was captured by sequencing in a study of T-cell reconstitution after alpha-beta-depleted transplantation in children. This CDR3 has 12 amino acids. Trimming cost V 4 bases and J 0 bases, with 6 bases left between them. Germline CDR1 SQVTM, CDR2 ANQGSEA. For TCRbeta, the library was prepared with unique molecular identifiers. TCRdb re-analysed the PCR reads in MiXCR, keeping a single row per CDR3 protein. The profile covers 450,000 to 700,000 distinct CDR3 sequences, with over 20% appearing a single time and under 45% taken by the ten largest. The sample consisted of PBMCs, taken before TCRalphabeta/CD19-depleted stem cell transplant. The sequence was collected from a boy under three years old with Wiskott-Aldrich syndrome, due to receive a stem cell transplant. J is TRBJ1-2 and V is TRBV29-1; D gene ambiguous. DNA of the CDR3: TGCAGCGTTGTGAAGGCTAACTATGGCTACACCTTC. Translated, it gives CSVVKANYGYTF.